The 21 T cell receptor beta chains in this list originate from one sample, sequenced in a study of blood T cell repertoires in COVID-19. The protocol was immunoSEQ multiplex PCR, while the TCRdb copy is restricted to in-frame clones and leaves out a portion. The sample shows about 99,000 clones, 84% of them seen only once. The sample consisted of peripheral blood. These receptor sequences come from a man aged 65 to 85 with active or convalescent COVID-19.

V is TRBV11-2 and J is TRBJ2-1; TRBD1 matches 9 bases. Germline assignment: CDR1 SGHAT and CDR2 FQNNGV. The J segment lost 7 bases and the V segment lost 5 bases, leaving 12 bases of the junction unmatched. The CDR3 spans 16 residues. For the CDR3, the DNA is TGTGCCAGCAGCCACTGGGGACAGGGCGGTCATAATGAGCAGTTCTTC. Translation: CASSHWGQGGHNEQFF.

The CDR3 loop is CASSKDRAGGHNEQFF. For the CDR3, the DNA is TGTGCCAGTAGTAAAGATAGAGCGGGGGGCCACAATGAGCAGTTCTTC. The chain couples TRBV19 to TRBJ2-1, with TRBD2 identical over 9 bases. J was trimmed by 5 bases and V by 4 bases; bases with no gene match: 9. Germline V CDR1 and CDR2: LNHDA, SQIVND (reference sequence). The CDR3 extends over 16 amino acids.

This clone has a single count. The CDR3 sequence: CASSTGDAYEQYF. For the CDR3, the DNA is TGTGCCAGCAGTACAGGGGATGCCTACGAGCAGTACTTC. The J gene is TRBJ2-7, the V gene TRBV6-6, with 7 bases matching TRBD1. Per the germline V gene, CDR1 is MNHNY and CDR2 is SVGAGI (reference sequence). The CDR3 is 13 amino acids. Unmatched junction bases numbered 3, after V lost 5 bases and J lost 2 bases.

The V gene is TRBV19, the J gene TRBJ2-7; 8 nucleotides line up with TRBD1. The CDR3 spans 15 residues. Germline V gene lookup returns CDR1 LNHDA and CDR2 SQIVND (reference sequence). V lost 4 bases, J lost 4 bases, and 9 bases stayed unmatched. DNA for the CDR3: TGTGCCAGTAGTACCGGACAGGGAAGTTTGTACGAGCAGTACTTC. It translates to CASSTGQGSLYEQYF.

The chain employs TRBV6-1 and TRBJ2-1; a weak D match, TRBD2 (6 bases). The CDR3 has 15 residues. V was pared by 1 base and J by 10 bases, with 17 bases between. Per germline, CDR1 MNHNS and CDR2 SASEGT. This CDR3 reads CASSEVRIRREEQFF. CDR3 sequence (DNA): TGTGCCAGCAGTGAAGTTCGGATACGGCGGGAAGAGCAGTTCTTC.

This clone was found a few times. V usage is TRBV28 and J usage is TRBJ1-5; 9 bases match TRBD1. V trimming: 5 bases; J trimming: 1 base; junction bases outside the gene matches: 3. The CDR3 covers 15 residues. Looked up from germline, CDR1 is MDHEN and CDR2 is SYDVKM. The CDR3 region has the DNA TGTGCCAGCAGTAGGACAGGGGCAAGCAATCAGCCCCAGCATTTT. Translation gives CASSRTGASNQPQHF.

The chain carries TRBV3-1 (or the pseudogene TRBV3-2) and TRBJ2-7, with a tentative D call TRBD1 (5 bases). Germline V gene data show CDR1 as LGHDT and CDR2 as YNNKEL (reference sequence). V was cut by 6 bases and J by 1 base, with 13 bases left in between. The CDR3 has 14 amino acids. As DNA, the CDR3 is TGTGCCAGCAGATTCACTCGGACATCCTACGAGCAGTACTTC. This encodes CASRFTRTSYEQYF.

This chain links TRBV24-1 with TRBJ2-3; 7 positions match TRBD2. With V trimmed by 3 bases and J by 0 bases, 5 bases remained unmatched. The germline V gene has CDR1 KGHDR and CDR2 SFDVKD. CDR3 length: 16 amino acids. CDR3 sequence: CATSDTAGSSTDTQYF. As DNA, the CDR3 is TGTGCCACCAGTGATACAGCGGGGTCTAGCACAGATACGCAGTATTTT.

The CDR3 DNA is TGCGCCAGCAGCGACGGGACAGGGGGTGGCACTGAAGCTTTCTTT. Translated, it gives CASSDGTGGGTEAFF. The rearrangement joins TRBV5-1 to TRBJ1-1, with 11 nucleotides matching TRBD1. The CDR3 sequence is 15 residues long. In germline, CDR1 is SGHRS, CDR2 YFSETQ. V trimming: 4 bases; J trimming: 4 bases; junction bases outside the gene matches: 6.

The CDR3, as DNA: TGTGCCAGCAGCTTAGCGACCCCGGGTGAGCAGTTCTTC. As protein: CASSLATPGEQFF. This chain uses TRBV7-2 with TRBJ2-1; D is unresolved. V lost 0 bases and J 9 bases, leaving 9 bases between the germline ends. Germline CDR1 and CDR2: SGHTA and FQGNSA. This CDR3 is 13 amino acids long.

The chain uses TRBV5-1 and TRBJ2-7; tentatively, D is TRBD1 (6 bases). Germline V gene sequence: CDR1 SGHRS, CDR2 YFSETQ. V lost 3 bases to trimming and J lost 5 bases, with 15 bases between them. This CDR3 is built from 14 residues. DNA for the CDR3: TGCGCCAGCAGCTCACAGGGAATGATTGACGAGCAGTACTTC. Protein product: CASSSQGMIDEQYF.

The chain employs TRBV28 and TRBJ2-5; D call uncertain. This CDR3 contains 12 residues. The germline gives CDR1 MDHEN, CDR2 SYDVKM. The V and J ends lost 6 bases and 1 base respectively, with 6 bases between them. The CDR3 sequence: CASSQSQETQYF. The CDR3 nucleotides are TGTGCCAGCAGCCAGTCCCAAGAGACCCAGTACTTC.

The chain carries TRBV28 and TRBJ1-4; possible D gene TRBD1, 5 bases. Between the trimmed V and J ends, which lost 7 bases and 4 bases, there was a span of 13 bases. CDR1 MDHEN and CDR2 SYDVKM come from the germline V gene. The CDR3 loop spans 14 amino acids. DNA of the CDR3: TGTGCCAGCACCCACAGGCTGAGTAATGAAAAACTGTTTTTT. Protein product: CASTHRLSNEKLFF.

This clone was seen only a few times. DNA for the CDR3: TGTGCCAGCAGCTTATCGACAGGGCCTAATCAACTCTCTGGAAACACCATATATTTT. Amino acid sequence: CASSLSTGPNQLSGNTIYF. The rearrangement links TRBV7-8 to TRBJ1-3, with 7 bases identical to TRBD1. The germline V gene encodes CDR1 SGHVS and CDR2 FQNEAQ. This CDR3 has 19 amino acids. V shed 2 bases and J 0 bases; nucleotides not matched to a gene: 13. Combining the CDR3 with reference TRBV7-8 and TRBJ1-3 gives the whole variable domain GAGVSQSPRYKVAKRGQDVALRCDPISGHVSLFWYQQALGQGPEFLTYFQNEAQLDKSGLPSDRFFAERPEGSVSTLKIQRTQQEDSAVYLCASSLSTGPNQLSGNTIYFGEGSWLTVV.

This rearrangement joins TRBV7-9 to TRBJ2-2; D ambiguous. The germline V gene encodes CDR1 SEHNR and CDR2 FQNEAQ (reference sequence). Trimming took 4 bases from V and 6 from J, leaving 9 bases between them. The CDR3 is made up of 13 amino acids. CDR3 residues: CASSSTAPGELFF. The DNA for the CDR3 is TGTGCCAGCAGCTCTACCGCCCCCGGGGAGCTGTTTTTT.

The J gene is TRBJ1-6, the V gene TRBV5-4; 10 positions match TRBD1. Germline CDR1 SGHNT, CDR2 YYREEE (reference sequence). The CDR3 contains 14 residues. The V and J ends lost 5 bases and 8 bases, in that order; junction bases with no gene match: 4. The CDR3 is CASRTGGPDSPLHF. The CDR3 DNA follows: TGTGCCAGCAGGACAGGGGGCCCTGATTCACCCCTCCACTTT.

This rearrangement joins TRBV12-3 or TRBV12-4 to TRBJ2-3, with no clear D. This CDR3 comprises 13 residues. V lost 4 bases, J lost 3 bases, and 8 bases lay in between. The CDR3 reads CASSYDTTDTQYF. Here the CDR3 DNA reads TGTGCCAGCAGTTACGACACGACAGATACGCAGTATTTT.

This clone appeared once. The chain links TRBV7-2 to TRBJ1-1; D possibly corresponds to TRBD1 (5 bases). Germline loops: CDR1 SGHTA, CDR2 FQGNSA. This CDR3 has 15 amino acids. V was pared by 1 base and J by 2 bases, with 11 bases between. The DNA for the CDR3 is TGTGCCAGCAGCTTAGGGCTGGGGGGAAACACTGAAGCTTTCTTT. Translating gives CASSLGLGGNTEAFF.

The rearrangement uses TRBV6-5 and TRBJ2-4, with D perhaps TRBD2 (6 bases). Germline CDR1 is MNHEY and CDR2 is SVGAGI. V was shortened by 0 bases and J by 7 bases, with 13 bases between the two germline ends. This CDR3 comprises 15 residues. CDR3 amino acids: CASSYSLPGVNIQYF. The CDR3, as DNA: TGTGCCAGCAGTTACTCTCTTCCGGGGGTTAACATTCAGTACTTC.

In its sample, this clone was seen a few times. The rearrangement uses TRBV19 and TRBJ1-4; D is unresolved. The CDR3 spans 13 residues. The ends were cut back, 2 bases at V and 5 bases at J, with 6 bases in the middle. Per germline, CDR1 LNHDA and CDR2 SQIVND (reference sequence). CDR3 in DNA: TGTGCCAGTAGTATACGGGTAAATGAAAAACTGTTTTTT. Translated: CASSIRVNEKLFF.

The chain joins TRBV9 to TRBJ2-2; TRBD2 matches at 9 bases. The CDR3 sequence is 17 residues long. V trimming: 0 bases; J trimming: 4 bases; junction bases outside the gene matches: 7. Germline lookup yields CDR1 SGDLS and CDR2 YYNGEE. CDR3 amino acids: CASSVDGAGGGTGELFF. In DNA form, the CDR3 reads TGTGCCAGCAGCGTAGACGGTGCGGGGGGGGGCACCGGGGAGCTGTTTTTT.